Listed below are T cell receptor beta chains from one sample, sequenced in a study of vaccination effects on CD4 cells after COVID-19. Generated by immunoSEQ multiplex PCR, the TCRdb table keeps only in-frame clones and is missing some. The sample has under 80,000 clones, about 70% seen once. Antigens of these TCRs are unknown. This specimen was CD4+ T cells from PBMCs cultured with HCoV-229E spike peptides, taken before COVID-19 vaccination. These receptors all stem from a human donor who received a COVID-19 vaccine. Both conserved end residues are part of each CDR3. A D gene is named only where the DNA matches it firmly. Clone size is given for some rows only: seen once, a few or many times, or a class if the clone is expanded.

CDR3aa: CASSIWDSSKGPQHF
CDR3nt: TGTGCCAGTAGTATATGGGACAGCTCGAAGGGGCCCCAGCATTTT
abundance: -
len: 15
d_gene: TRBD1
j_gene: TRBJ1-5
v_gene: TRBV19

CDR3aa: CASSLSGSTIGELFF
CDR3nt: TGCGCCAGCAGCTTGAGTGGCAGCACCATCGGGGAGCTGTTTTTT
abundance: -
len: 15
d_gene: -
j_gene: TRBJ2-2
v_gene: TRBV5-1

CDR3aa: CAIKPPALQEKLFF
CDR3nt: TGTGCCATCAAGCCCCCCGCCTTACAGGAAAAACTGTTTTTT
abundance: -
len: 14
d_gene: -
j_gene: TRBJ1-4
v_gene: TRBV3-1/TRBV3-2

CDR3aa: CASSITGGATEKLFF
CDR3nt: TGTGCCAGCAGTATAACAGGGGGCGCGACAGAAAAACTGTTTTTT
abundance: -
len: 15
d_gene: TRBD1
j_gene: TRBJ1-4
v_gene: TRBV27

CDR3aa: CASSALGTGGIWRNSPLHF
CDR3nt: TGTGCCAGCAGCGCGCTCGGGACAGGGGGAATTTGGAGGAATTCACCCCTCCACTTT
abundance: few
len: 19
d_gene: TRBD1
j_gene: TRBJ1-6
v_gene: TRBV11-2

CDR3aa: CASSFQGTGGYTF
CDR3nt: TGTGCCAGCAGTTTTCAGGGAACGGGTGGCTACACCTTC
abundance: -
len: 13
d_gene: -
j_gene: TRBJ1-2
v_gene: TRBV27

CDR3aa: CASSLQNYNEQFF
CDR3nt: TGCGCCAGCAGCTTGCAGAACTACAATGAGCAGTTCTTC
abundance: -
len: 13
d_gene: -
j_gene: TRBJ2-1
v_gene: TRBV5-1

CDR3aa: CASSPEDRGRAFF
CDR3nt: TGTGCCAGCTCACCAGAGGACCGTGGTCGGGCTTTCTTT
abundance: -
len: 13
d_gene: -
j_gene: TRBJ1-1
v_gene: TRBV18

CDR3aa: CASSLPPGQNSPLHF
CDR3nt: TGTGCCAGCAGTTTACCCCCTGGACAGAATTCACCCCTCCACTTT
abundance: -
len: 15
d_gene: -
j_gene: TRBJ1-6
v_gene: TRBV28

CDR3aa: CASSRQGSYNEQFF
CDR3nt: TGTGCCAGTAGTCGGCAGGGTTCATACAATGAGCAGTTCTTC
abundance: -
len: 14
d_gene: -
j_gene: TRBJ2-1
v_gene: TRBV19

CDR3aa: CASSPPGRTTPFF
CDR3nt: TGTGCCAGCTCACCACCGGGACGGACTACTCCGTTCTTC
abundance: -
len: 13
d_gene: -
j_gene: TRBJ2-1
v_gene: TRBV18

CDR3aa: CASSLAGLGGTDTQYF
CDR3nt: TGCGCCAGCAGCTTGGCTGGACTGGGGGGCACAGATACGCAGTATTTT
abundance: once
len: 16
d_gene: -
j_gene: TRBJ2-3
v_gene: TRBV5-1

CDR3aa: CASSVVPDTQYF
CDR3nt: TGTGCCAGCAGCGTAGTTCCAGATACGCAGTATTTT
abundance: once
len: 12
d_gene: -
j_gene: TRBJ2-3
v_gene: TRBV9

CDR3aa: CASSAVFILLLRDTQYF
CDR3nt: TGTGCCAGCAGTGCAGTATTTATATTGCTTCTCCGAGATACGCAGTATTTT
abundance: -
len: 17
d_gene: -
j_gene: TRBJ2-3
v_gene: TRBV6-1

CDR3aa: CAWSVQRNSPLHF
CDR3nt: TGTGCCTGGAGTGTGCAGCGCAATTCACCCCTCCACTTT
abundance: few
len: 13
d_gene: -
j_gene: TRBJ1-6
v_gene: TRBV30

CDR3aa: CASSQVTDTQYF
CDR3nt: TGTGCCAGCAGCCAAGTTACAGATACGCAGTATTTT
abundance: -
len: 12
d_gene: -
j_gene: TRBJ2-3
v_gene: TRBV3-1/TRBV3-2

CDR3aa: CASSPNPGHPTWYF
CDR3nt: TGTGCCAGCAGCCCCAACCCGGGACACCCGACGTGGTACTTC
abundance: -
len: 14
d_gene: -
j_gene: TRBJ2-4
v_gene: TRBV3-1/TRBV3-2

CDR3aa: CASGLAPSAGHDNEQFF
CDR3nt: TGTGCTAGTGGTTTGGCCCCTAGCGCGGGGCATGACAATGAGCAGTTCTTC
abundance: -
len: 17
d_gene: -
j_gene: TRBJ2-1
v_gene: TRBV12-5

CDR3aa: CASSSPGARGANVLTF
CDR3nt: TGTGCCAGTAGTTCACCGGGAGCCCGGGGGGCCAACGTCCTGACTTTC
abundance: -
len: 16
d_gene: -
j_gene: TRBJ2-6
v_gene: TRBV19

CDR3aa: CASSCRGQLCYSPLHF
CDR3nt: TGTGCCAGCAGTTGCAGGGGACAGCTTTGTTATTCACCCCTCCACTTT
abundance: -
len: 16
d_gene: TRBD1
j_gene: TRBJ1-6
v_gene: TRBV6-2/TRBV6-3